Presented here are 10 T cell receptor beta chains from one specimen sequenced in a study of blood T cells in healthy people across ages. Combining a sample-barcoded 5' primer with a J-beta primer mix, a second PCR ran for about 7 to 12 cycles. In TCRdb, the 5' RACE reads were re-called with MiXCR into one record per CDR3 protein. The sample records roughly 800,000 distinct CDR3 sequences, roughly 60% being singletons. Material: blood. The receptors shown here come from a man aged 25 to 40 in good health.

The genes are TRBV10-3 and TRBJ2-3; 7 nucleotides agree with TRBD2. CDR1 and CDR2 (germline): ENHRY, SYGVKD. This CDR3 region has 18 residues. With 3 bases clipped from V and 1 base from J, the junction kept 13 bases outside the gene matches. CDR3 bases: TGTGCCATCAGTGACCCTGGACTTACAGCGGGGCGCACAGATACGCAGTATTTT. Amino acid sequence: CAISDPGLTAGRTDTQYF.

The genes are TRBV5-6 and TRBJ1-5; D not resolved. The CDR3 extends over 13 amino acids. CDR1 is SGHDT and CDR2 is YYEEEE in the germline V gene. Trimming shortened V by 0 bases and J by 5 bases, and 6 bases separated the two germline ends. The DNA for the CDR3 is TGTGCCAGCAGCTTGGGGTATGATCAGCCCCAGCATTTT. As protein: CASSLGYDQPQHF.

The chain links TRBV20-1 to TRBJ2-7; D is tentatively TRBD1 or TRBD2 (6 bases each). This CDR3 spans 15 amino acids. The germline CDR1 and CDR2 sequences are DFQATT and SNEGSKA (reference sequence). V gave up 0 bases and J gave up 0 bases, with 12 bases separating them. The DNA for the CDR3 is TGCAGTGCTAGAGATACCTCGGGGGCCTCCTACGAGCAGTACTTC. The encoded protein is CSARDTSGASYEQYF.

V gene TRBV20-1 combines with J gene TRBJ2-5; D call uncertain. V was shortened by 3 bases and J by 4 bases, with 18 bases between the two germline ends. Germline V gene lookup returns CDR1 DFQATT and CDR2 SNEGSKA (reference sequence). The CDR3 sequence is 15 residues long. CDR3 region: CSASAWQVKVETQYF. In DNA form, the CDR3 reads TGCAGTGCTAGTGCCTGGCAGGTCAAAGTAGAGACCCAGTACTTC.

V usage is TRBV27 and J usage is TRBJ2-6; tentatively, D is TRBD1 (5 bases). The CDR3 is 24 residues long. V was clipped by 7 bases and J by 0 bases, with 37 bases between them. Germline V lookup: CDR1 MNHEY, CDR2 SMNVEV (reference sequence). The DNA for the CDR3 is TGTGCCAGCACTCGCTGGGCCCCGAAACCAGTAGGGGCTACTCCTCGCTCTGGGGCCAACGTCCTGACTTTC. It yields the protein CASTRWAPKPVGATPRSGANVLTF.

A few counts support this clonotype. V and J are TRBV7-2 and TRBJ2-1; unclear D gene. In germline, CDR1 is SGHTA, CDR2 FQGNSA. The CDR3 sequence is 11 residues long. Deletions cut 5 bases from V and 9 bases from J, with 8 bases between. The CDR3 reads CASSPLSEQFF. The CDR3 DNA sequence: TGTGCCAGCAGCCCACTAAGTGAGCAGTTCTTC.

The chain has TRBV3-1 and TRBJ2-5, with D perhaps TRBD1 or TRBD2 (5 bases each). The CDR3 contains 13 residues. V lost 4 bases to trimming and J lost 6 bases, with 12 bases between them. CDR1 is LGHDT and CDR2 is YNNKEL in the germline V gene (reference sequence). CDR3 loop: CASSPGTMKTQYF. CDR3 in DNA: TGTGCCAGCAGCCCCGGGACGATGAAGACCCAGTACTTC.

In DNA, the CDR3 is TGCAGCGCTGGAGGGGGGTGGGGAGGAGAGACCCAGTACTTC. This codes for CSAGGGWGGETQYF. V and J are TRBV29-1 and TRBJ2-5; D might be TRBD1 or TRBD2, each matching 6 bases. This CDR3 spans 14 amino acids. The V end was cut by 7 bases, the J end by 4 bases, with 19 bases between. Germline assignment: CDR1 SQVTM and CDR2 ANQGSEA.

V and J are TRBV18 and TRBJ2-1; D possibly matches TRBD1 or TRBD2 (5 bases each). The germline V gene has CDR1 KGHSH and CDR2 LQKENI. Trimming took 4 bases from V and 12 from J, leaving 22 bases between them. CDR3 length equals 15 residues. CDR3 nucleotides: TGTGCCAGCTCACTAGCTGAGGGGCCCGACCGTGGGCAGTTCTTC. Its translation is CASSLAEGPDRGQFF. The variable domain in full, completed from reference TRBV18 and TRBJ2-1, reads NAGVMQNPRHLVRRRGQEARLRCSPMKGHSHVYWYRQLPEEGLKFMVYLQKENIIDESGMPKERFSAEFPKEGPSILRIQQVVRGDSAAYFCASSLAEGPDRGQFFGPGTRLTVL.

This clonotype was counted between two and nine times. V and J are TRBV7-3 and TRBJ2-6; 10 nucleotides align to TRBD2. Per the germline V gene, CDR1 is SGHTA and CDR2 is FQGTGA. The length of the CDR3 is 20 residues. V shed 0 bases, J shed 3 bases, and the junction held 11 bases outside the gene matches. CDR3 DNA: TGTGCCAGCAGCTTAACCGGGGGGCTAGCGGGAGCTTTTGGGGCCAACGTCCTGACTTTC. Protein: CASSLTGGLAGAFGANVLTF.